This T cell receptor beta chain was sequenced in a study of Tregs in tolerant kidney transplant recipients. Points from the study as a whole: Tregs expanded with activated donor B cells seemed most donor-specific.

Of note for this clone: The antigen is not known.

The ends lost 1 base at V and 4 bases at J; junction bases unmatched: 8. The germline V gene encodes CDR1 LNHNV and CDR2 YYDKDF (reference sequence). The CDR3 totals 17 residues. Unstimulated regulatory T cells (CD4+CD25+CD127-), CD4+CD25- non-regulatory cells, CD4 and CD8 cells were FACS-sorted from thawed PBMCs. Measured with immunoSEQ multiplex PCR; TCRdb has only the in-frame clones, and not every one. This sample has around 50,000 clones, with 65% to 85% found just once. The chain joins TRBV15 to TRBJ1-5; 9 nucleotides agree with TRBD1. Material: CD4+ T cells from blood. The sequence came from a human donor in good health. The CDR3 region is CATSRGGTGRGNQPQHF. DNA for the CDR3: TGTGCCACCAGCAGAGGCGGGACAGGGAGAGGGAATCAGCCCCAGCATTTT. Drawing the rest from reference TRBV15 and TRBJ1-5, the complete variable domain is DAMVIQNPRYQVTQFGKPVTLSCSQTLNHNVMYWYQQKSSQAPKLLFHYYDKDFNNEADTPDNFQSRRPNTSFCFLDIRSPGLGDTAMYLCATSRGGTGRGNQPQHFGDGTRLSIL.